One sample yielded the 8 T cell receptor beta chains listed below, sequenced in a study of T cell changes during pregnancy in multiple sclerosis. Here immunoSEQ multiplex PCR was the method, and the copy in TCRdb shows in-frame clones only, minus some. The data show tens of thousands of clones, under 95% seen once. Here the sequenced sample was peripheral blood, taken in the first trimester of pregnancy. The source of these receptors is a female donor in good health, enrolled as a control in a pregnancy study.

The V and J genes are TRBV5-1 and TRBJ2-6; D remains ambiguous. Per the germline V gene, CDR1 is SGHRS and CDR2 is YFSETQ. This CDR3 has 13 amino acids. Trimming took off 5 bases at V and 0 bases at J, with 3 bases between the two ends. CDR3 loop: CASRLSGANVLTF. Here the CDR3 DNA reads TGCGCCAGCAGACTCTCTGGGGCCAACGTCCTGACTTTC.

The chain has TRBV5-5 and TRBJ1-2; D gene uncertain. Trimming stripped 0 bases from V and 2 bases from J, with 2 bases between. The germline CDR1 and CDR2 sequences are SGHKS and YYEKEE (reference sequence). This CDR3 spans 12 amino acids. CDR3 DNA: TGTGCCAGCAGCTTGGCGAACTATGGCTACACCTTC. This gives the protein CASSLANYGYTF.

The chain uses TRBV19 and TRBJ2-1, with 10 bases that match TRBD2. J lost 7 bases, V lost 6 bases, and 6 bases had no gene match. The germline CDR1 and CDR2 sequences are LNHDA and SQIVND (reference sequence). The CDR3 is 14 residues long. CDR3 DNA sequence: TGTGCCAGTAGAAATAGCGGGGGGCGAAATGAGCAGTTCTTC. This sequence encodes CASRNSGGRNEQFF.

This chain joins TRBV29-1 and TRBJ2-1; D ambiguous. Germline values: CDR1 SQVTM, CDR2 ANQGSEA. Trimming removed 4 bases from V and 5 bases from J, with 3 bases in between. The CDR3 is 10 residues long. CDR3 nucleotides: TGCAGCGTTGGAGACAATGAGCAGTTCTTC. This sequence encodes CSVGDNEQFF.

The chain recombines TRBV7-2 with TRBJ2-2; possibly TRBD2 for D (5 bases). This CDR3 has 14 amino acids. CDR1 and CDR2 from the germline V gene are SGHTA and FQGNSA. V dropped 3 bases and J dropped 4 bases, with 9 bases sitting between them. DNA of the CDR3: TGTGCCAGCAGCTTCTTCCGGGGCACCGGGGAGCTGTTTTTT. Translating gives CASSFFRGTGELFF.

CDR3 in DNA: TGTGCCAGCAGCGTAGTCGACGGGGAGACCCAGTACTTC. The encoded protein is CASSVVDGETQYF. V and J are TRBV9 and TRBJ2-5; no clear D. The CDR3 loop spans 13 amino acids. The V end lost 0 bases, the J end lost 5 bases, and 8 bases lay between the germline ends. Germline loops: CDR1 SGDLS, CDR2 YYNGEE.

This chain uses TRBV6-1 with TRBJ1-3, with D uncertain. CDR1 and CDR2 from the germline V gene are MNHNS and SASEGT. V was shortened by 10 bases and J by 3 bases, with 10 bases between the two germline ends. The CDR3 sequence is 12 residues long. CDR3 residues: CATLSDGNTIYF. The CDR3 DNA follows: TGTGCCACCTTGAGCGATGGAAACACCATATATTTT.

The chain carries TRBV12-5 and TRBJ1-2; D unresolved. Germline CDR1 and CDR2: LGHNT and FRNRAP. The CDR3 contains 14 residues. V lost 3 bases and J 8 bases, leaving 16 bases between the germline ends. The CDR3 region has the DNA TGTGCTAGTGGTTTTAAGGATCGACTCGGGGGCTACACCTTC. It yields the protein CASGFKDRLGGYTF.